This entry describes one T cell receptor beta chain. Its antigen is still unknown. The data originate from a study of cytomegalovirus exposure and HLA in healthy donors. Trimming cost V 5 bases and J 4 bases, with 6 bases left between them. The CDR3 consists of 12 residues. Germline V gene data show CDR1 as SGHAT and CDR2 as FQNNGV. Points from the study as a whole: Equally common other TCR beta chains were less clonally expanded than HLA-associated ones, a later analysis found. A missense variant in DCLRE1C was later tied to TCR beta V- and J-gene trimming. TRBV6-2, TRBV6-3 and some other V segments were unresolvable in 87-base-pair reads.

A multiplex PCR was run with 60 Vbeta primers and 13 Jbeta primers. Here immunoSEQ multiplex PCR was the method, and the copy in TCRdb shows in-frame clones only, minus some. The sample yields around 210,000 clones, of which the top ten take up roughly 1.2%. The receptor's source is a girl aged 2 to 9 in good health and CMV-seropositive. The sample was PBMCs. V gene TRBV11-2 combines with J gene TRBJ2-4, with a tentative D call TRBD1 (5 bases). CDR3 in amino acids: CASSHRKNIQYF. Here the CDR3 DNA reads TGTGCCAGCAGCCACAGGAAAAACATTCAGTACTTC.